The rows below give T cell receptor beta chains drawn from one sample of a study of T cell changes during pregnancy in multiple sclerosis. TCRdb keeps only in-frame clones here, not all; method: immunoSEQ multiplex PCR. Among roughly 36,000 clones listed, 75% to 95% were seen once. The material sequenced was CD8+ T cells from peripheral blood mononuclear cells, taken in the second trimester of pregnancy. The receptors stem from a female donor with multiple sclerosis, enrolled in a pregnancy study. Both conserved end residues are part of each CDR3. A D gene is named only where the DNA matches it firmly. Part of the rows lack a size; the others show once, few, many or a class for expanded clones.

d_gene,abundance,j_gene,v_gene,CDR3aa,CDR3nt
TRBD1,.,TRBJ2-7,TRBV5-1,CASSLGQGLYEQYF,TGCGCCAGCAGCTTGGGACAGGGGCTTTACGAGCAGTACTTC
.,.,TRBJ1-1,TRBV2,CASNGQLNTEAFF,TGTGCCAGCAATGGACAGTTGAACACTGAAGCTTTCTTT
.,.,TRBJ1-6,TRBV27,CASSLGGYNSPLHF,TGTGCCAGCAGTTTAGGAGGTTATAATTCACCCCTCCACTTT
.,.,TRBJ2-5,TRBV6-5,CASRPLGQMETQYF,TGTGCCAGCAGACCTCTGGGGCAGATGGAGACCCAGTACTTC
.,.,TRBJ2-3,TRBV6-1,CASSVYDSLTDTQYF,TGTGCCAGCAGCGTCTATGACAGCCTCACAGATACGCAGTATTTT
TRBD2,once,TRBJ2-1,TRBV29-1,CSVGASGYNEQFF,TGCAGCGTTGGGGCTAGCGGGTACAATGAGCAGTTCTTC
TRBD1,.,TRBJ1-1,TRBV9,CASSAGTGANTEAFF,TGTGCCAGCAGCGCCGGGACAGGGGCGAACACTGAAGCTTTCTTT
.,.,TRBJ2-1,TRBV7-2,CASSLGPGINNEQFF,TGTGCCAGCAGCTTAGGCCCAGGGATTAACAATGAGCAGTTCTTC
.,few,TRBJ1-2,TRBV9,CASSVGGYGYTF,TGTGCCAGCAGCGTGGGGGGATACGGCTACACCTTC
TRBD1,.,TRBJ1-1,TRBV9,CASSPGQFMNTEAFF,TGTGCCAGCAGCCCGGGACAGTTCATGAACACTGAAGCTTTCTTT
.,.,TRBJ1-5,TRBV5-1,CASSLVEGGQPQHF,TGCGCCAGCAGCTTGGTTGAAGGCGGTCAGCCCCAGCATTTT
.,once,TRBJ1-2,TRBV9,CASSDGQYKFYGYTF,TGTGCCAGCAGCGATGGACAGTACAAGTTCTATGGCTACACCTTC
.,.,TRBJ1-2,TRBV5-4,CASVDQGLDGYTF,TGTGCCAGCGTGGACCAGGGACTGGATGGCTACACCTTC
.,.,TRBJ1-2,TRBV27,CASSLPAGEGYTF,TGTGCCAGCAGCCTGCCGGCAGGGGAGGGCTACACCTTC
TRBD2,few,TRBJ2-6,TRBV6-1,CATGEGDGANVLTF,TGTGCCACGGGGGAGGGAGATGGGGCCAACGTCCTGACTTTC
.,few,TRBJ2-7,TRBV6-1,CASSDPGTYEQYF,TGTGCCAGCAGTGACCCAGGGACCTACGAGCAGTACTTC
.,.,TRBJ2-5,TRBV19,CASSKTRSFQETQYF,TGTGCCAGTAGTAAGACTAGATCCTTCCAAGAGACCCAGTACTTC
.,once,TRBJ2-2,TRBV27,CASSIGRELFF,TGTGCCAGCAGCATTGGCCGGGAGCTGTTTTTT
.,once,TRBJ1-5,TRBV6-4,CASSDSAGEGQPQHF,TGTGCCAGCAGTGACTCGGCAGGGGAAGGTCAGCCCCAGCATTTT
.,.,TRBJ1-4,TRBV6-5,CASSYSQGGEKLFF,TGTGCCAGCAGTTACAGTCAGGGAGGGGAAAAACTGTTTTTT
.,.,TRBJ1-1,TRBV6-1,CASLDLDRNTEAFF,TGTGCCAGCCTAGATTTGGACAGGAACACTGAAGCTTTCTTT
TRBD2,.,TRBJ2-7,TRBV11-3,CASSLNQEGGSSYEQYF,TGTGCCAGCAGCTTAAATCAAGAGGGCGGGAGCTCCTACGAGCAGTACTTC
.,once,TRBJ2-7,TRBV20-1,CSASPSHEQYF,TGCAGTGCTAGTCCGTCCCACGAGCAGTACTTC
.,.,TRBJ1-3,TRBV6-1,CASRATGSGNTIYF,TGTGCCAGCAGAGCCACAGGCTCTGGAAACACCATATATTTT
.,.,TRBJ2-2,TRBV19,CASSIGTANTGELFF,TGTGCCAGTAGTATAGGGACAGCGAACACCGGGGAGCTGTTTTTT
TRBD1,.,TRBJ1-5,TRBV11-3,CASSFQRQGRFSNQPQHF,TGTGCCAGCAGCTTCCAGAGACAGGGACGATTTAGCAATCAGCCCCAGCATTTT
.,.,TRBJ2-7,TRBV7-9,CASSLGGGEQYF,TGTGCCAGCAGCCTAGGGGGAGGCGAGCAGTACTTC
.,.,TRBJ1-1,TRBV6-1,CASSEAAEGAEAFF,TGTGCCAGCAGTGAAGCGGCTGAGGGGGCTGAAGCTTTCTTT
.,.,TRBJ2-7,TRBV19,CASSIGYEQYF,TGTGCCAGTAGTATCGGGTACGAGCAGTACTTC
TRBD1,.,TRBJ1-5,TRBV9,CASSLWDRNQPQHF,TGTGCCAGCAGCCTTTGGGACAGAAATCAGCCCCAGCATTTT
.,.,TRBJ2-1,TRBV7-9,CASSFDLNEQFF,TGTGCCAGCAGCTTCGACTTAAACGAGCAGTTCTTC
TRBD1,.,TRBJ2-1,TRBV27,CASTQQGSPYNEQFF,TGTGCCAGCACCCAACAGGGGTCCCCCTACAATGAGCAGTTCTTC
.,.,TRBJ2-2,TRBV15,CATRIQGNTGELFF,TGTGCCACCAGGATTCAGGGGAACACCGGGGAGCTGTTTTTT
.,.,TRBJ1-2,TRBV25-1,CASSWGDGYTF,TGTGCCAGCAGTTGGGGCGATGGCTACACCTTC
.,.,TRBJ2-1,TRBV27,CASTQGTYNEQFF,TGTGCCAGCACTCAGGGAACTTACAATGAGCAGTTCTTC
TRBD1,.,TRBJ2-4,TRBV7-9,CASSYGQGEDIQYF,TGTGCCAGCAGCTACGGACAGGGTGAGGACATTCAGTACTTC
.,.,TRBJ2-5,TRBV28,CASSLLADEQETQYF,TGTGCCAGCAGTCTATTAGCGGATGAACAAGAGACCCAGTACTTC
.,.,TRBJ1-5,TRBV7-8,CASSPGGSNQPQHF,TGTGCCAGCAGCCCCGGGGGAAGCAATCAGCCCCAGCATTTT
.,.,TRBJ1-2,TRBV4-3,CASSQGAGSYGYTF,TGCGCCAGCAGCCAAGGGGCGGGTTCCTATGGCTACACCTTC
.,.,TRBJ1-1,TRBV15,CATSRRGRGNTEAFF,TGTGCCACCAGCAGGCGGGGTAGGGGGAACACTGAAGCTTTCTTT
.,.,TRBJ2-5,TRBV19,CASSIVPTGETQYF,TGTGCCAGTAGTATAGTCCCCACGGGGGAGACCCAGTACTTC
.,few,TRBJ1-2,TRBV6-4,CASSPDTTSYGYTF,TGTGCCAGCAGCCCCGACACCACTAGCTATGGCTACACCTTC
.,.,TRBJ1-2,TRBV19,CASKPRRIVGAVYGYTF,TGTGCCAGTAAACCTCGCCGGATTGTGGGAGCCGTCTATGGCTACACCTTC
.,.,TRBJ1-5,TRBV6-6,CASSHRVVLRQPQHF,TGTGCCAGCAGTCACCGGGTGGTATTACGTCAGCCCCAGCATTTT
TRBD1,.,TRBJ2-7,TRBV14,CASSHPGQGVYEQYF,TGTGCCAGCAGCCACCCCGGACAGGGAGTCTACGAGCAGTACTTC
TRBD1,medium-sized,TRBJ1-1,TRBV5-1,CASSLETGQRYAFF,TGCGCCAGCAGCTTAGAGACAGGGCAACGATACGCTTTCTTT
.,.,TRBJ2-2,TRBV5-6,CASSPDSYFTGELFF,TGTGCCAGCAGCCCCGACAGCTACTTCACCGGGGAGCTGTTTTTT
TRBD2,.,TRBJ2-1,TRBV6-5,CASSYLAGNNEQFF,TGTGCCAGCAGTTATTTAGCGGGAAACAATGAGCAGTTCTTC
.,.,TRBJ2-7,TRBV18,CASSPAQGYSYEQYF,TGTGCCAGCTCACCAGCCCAGGGGTACTCCTACGAGCAGTACTTC